Given below is one TCR beta chain in context. The antigen remains unidentified. This entry belongs to a study of cytomegalovirus exposure and HLA in healthy donors. Study findings and constraints: As a later analysis revealed, most CMV-associated TCR beta chains appeared HLA-restricted. No immune exposure information besides CMV serostatus was available.

The PCR had 60 Vbeta and 13 Jbeta primers. This table comes from immunoSEQ multiplex PCR, and its TCRdb copy is limited to in-frame clones, with some not included. The listing contains 90,000 to 130,000 clones. Nominally healthy donors were sampled, though unrecorded immune exposures were likely. The CDR3 length is 16 residues. Trimming took 1 base from V and 6 from J; bases not matched to a gene: 4. CDR1 is LNHNV, CDR2 YYDKDF, per germline (reference sequence). The chain uses TRBV15 and TRBJ1-5; 12 bases line up with TRBD1. The specimen sequenced was PBMCs. The TCR sequence derives from a man aged 30 to 45 in good health and CMV-seronegative. The CDR3 sequence: CATSRGDRGLVQPQHF. The DNA of the CDR3 is TGTGCCACCAGCAGAGGGGACAGGGGGCTAGTTCAGCCCCAGCATTTT.